The sequence of this T cell receptor beta chain was determined in a study of blood T cell repertoires in COVID-19. On the study more broadly: Italy, Spain and the United States were the sources of the convalescent and acute COVID-19 samples.

Measured with immunoSEQ multiplex PCR; TCRdb has only the in-frame clones, and not every one. The repertoire holds more than 95,000 clones, with 85% as singletons. V lost 2 bases and J lost 6, with 8 bases in between. The germline V gene has CDR1 LNHDA and CDR2 SQIVND (reference sequence). This CDR3 is 13 amino acids long. What was sequenced was peripheral blood. V and J are TRBV19 and TRBJ1-5; D gene uncertain. The origin of this receptor is a man over 45 with acute or convalescent COVID-19. The CDR3 DNA sequence: TGTGCCAGTAGTATATCTGCGGGTCAGCCCCAGCATTTT. Amino acid sequence: CASSISAGQPQHF.